Listed below are T cell receptor beta chains from one sample, sequenced in a study of neurological immune-mediated disorders. TCRdb analysed the 5' RACE reads with MiXCR anew, one entry per CDR3 protein. The data contain approximately 87,000 distinct CDR3 sequences, over 12% of them seen just once; the ten biggest clones take up about 6.8%. Specimen: PBMCs. The receptors come from a woman aged 50 to 60 in good health. CDR3s include the opening cysteine and the closing phenylalanine or tryptophan. A D gene is named only where the DNA matches it firmly. A row's size may be missing; if present it is once, few, many or a size class.

J gene: TRBJ2-7
V gene: TRBV10-3
clone size: many
D gene: .
CDR3 DNA: TGTGCCATCAGTGAGTTCTTTGGGGCAGGGGCCGTTCGAGCAGGCGAGCAGTACTTC
CDR3 protein: CAISEFFGAGAVRAGEQYF

J gene: TRBJ1-2
V gene: TRBV5-1
clone size: many
D gene: TRBD1
CDR3 DNA: TGCGCCAGCAGCTCGCAGGGGGACAGGGAAGGCTACACCTTC
CDR3 protein: CASSSQGDREGYTF

J gene: TRBJ1-3
V gene: TRBV5-1
clone size: many
D gene: .
CDR3 DNA: TGCGCCAGCAGCTTGGGTTCCGGGACACCTGGAAACACCATATATTTT
CDR3 protein: CASSLGSGTPGNTIYF

J gene: TRBJ2-3
V gene: TRBV24-1
clone size: many
D gene: .
CDR3 DNA: TGTGCCACCAGTGAAAGAGATACGCAGTATTTT
CDR3 protein: CATSERDTQYF

J gene: TRBJ1-1
V gene: TRBV5-1
clone size: many
D gene: TRBD1
CDR3 DNA: TGCGCCAGCAGCAAACAGGGGGGGAAGAACACTGAAGCTTTCTTT
CDR3 protein: CASSKQGGKNTEAFF

J gene: TRBJ2-7
V gene: TRBV5-1
clone size: many
D gene: TRBD1
CDR3 DNA: TGCGCCAGCAGCTTGGGACAGGGAACCCACGAGCAGTACTTC
CDR3 protein: CASSLGQGTHEQYF

J gene: TRBJ1-1
V gene: TRBV27
clone size: few
D gene: .
CDR3 DNA: TGTGCCAGCGGATTACGGGGACGTTTGAAAGCTTTCTTT
CDR3 protein: CASGLRGRLKAFF

J gene: TRBJ1-2
V gene: TRBV5-1
clone size: many
D gene: .
CDR3 DNA: TGCGCCAGCAGCTTGGGGTCAGGGACTAACTATGGCTACACCTTC
CDR3 protein: CASSLGSGTNYGYTF

J gene: TRBJ2-1
V gene: TRBV5-1
clone size: many
D gene: .
CDR3 DNA: TGCGCCAGCAGCTTGGACACATCGGCAGAGCAGTTCTTC
CDR3 protein: CASSLDTSAEQFF

J gene: TRBJ2-5
V gene: TRBV28
clone size: many
D gene: .
CDR3 DNA: TGTGCCAGCAAACAAGAGACCCAGTACTTC
CDR3 protein: CASKQETQYF

J gene: TRBJ1-5
V gene: TRBV28
clone size: many
D gene: .
CDR3 DNA: TGTGCCAGCAGAGGACGGGACGGACCGAATCAGCCCCAGCATTTT
CDR3 protein: CASRGRDGPNQPQHF

J gene: TRBJ2-1
V gene: TRBV7-2
clone size: many
D gene: TRBD2
CDR3 DNA: TGTGCCAGCAGCTCAATAGCGGGATTATACAATGAGCAGTTCTTC
CDR3 protein: CASSSIAGLYNEQFF

J gene: TRBJ1-1
V gene: TRBV7-2
clone size: .
D gene: .
CDR3 DNA: TGTGCCAGCAGCCAATCGGTCGTTACTGAAGCTTTCTTT
CDR3 protein: CASSQSVVTEAFF

J gene: TRBJ1-1
V gene: TRBV7-2
clone size: few
D gene: .
CDR3 DNA: TGTGCCAGCAGCGGAGCTGTCGGCACTGAAGCTTTCTTT
CDR3 protein: CASSGAVGTEAFF

J gene: TRBJ2-5
V gene: TRBV20-1
clone size: few
D gene: TRBD2
CDR3 DNA: TGCAGTGCTCAGCAAGCGGGGGTCCAAGAGACCCAGTACTTC
CDR3 protein: CSAQQAGVQETQYF

J gene: TRBJ1-2
V gene: TRBV5-1
clone size: many
D gene: .
CDR3 DNA: TGCGCCAGCAGCTTGGGCCGGACAGTCCTAAGCTATGGCTACACCTTC
CDR3 protein: CASSLGRTVLSYGYTF

J gene: TRBJ1-1
V gene: TRBV20-1
clone size: .
D gene: .
CDR3 DNA: TGCAGTGCTAGAGGTCAGAACACTGAAGCTTTCTTT
CDR3 protein: CSARGQNTEAFF

J gene: TRBJ1-1
V gene: TRBV29-1
clone size: many
D gene: .
CDR3 DNA: TGCAGCGTTGGGCAGCAGGGACCCCGGAGAACTGAAGCTTTCTTT
CDR3 protein: CSVGQQGPRRTEAFF

J gene: TRBJ2-2
V gene: TRBV5-1
clone size: many
D gene: TRBD1
CDR3 DNA: TGCGCCAGCATCGACAGGGCGAACACCGGGGAGCTGTTTTTT
CDR3 protein: CASIDRANTGELFF

J gene: TRBJ1-2
V gene: TRBV6-6
clone size: many
D gene: .
CDR3 DNA: TGTGCCAGCGGGGGTCAGGGCTATGGCTACACCTTC
CDR3 protein: CASGGQGYGYTF

J gene: TRBJ2-5
V gene: TRBV5-1
clone size: many
D gene: .
CDR3 DNA: TGCGCCAGCAGCTTGTGGGGAGTACAAGAAGAGACCCAGTACTTC
CDR3 protein: CASSLWGVQEETQYF

J gene: TRBJ2-3
V gene: TRBV3-1
clone size: many
D gene: TRBD1
CDR3 DNA: TGTGCCAGCAGCCAACGGGACAGGGGGCGAGATACGCAGTATTTT
CDR3 protein: CASSQRDRGRDTQYF

J gene: TRBJ1-6
V gene: TRBV20-1
clone size: many
D gene: .
CDR3 DNA: TGCAGTGTCCCCCGCCCTAATTCACCCCTCCACTTT
CDR3 protein: CSVPRPNSPLHF

J gene: TRBJ2-1
V gene: TRBV5-5
clone size: many
D gene: TRBD2
CDR3 DNA: TGTGCCAGCAGCCCGGGACTAGCGGCATACAATGAGCAGTTCTTC
CDR3 protein: CASSPGLAAYNEQFF

J gene: TRBJ2-2
V gene: TRBV5-1
clone size: many
D gene: .
CDR3 DNA: TGCGCCAGCAGCTTACAGGGATCGAACACCGGGGAGCTGTTTTTT
CDR3 protein: CASSLQGSNTGELFF

J gene: TRBJ1-1
V gene: TRBV20-1
clone size: many
D gene: TRBD1
CDR3 DNA: TGCAGTGCTGGTAAGACAGGGGGAGGTACTGAAGCTTTCTTT
CDR3 protein: CSAGKTGGGTEAFF

J gene: TRBJ1-1
V gene: TRBV11-1
clone size: many
D gene: .
CDR3 DNA: TGTGCCAGCAGCTTCAACCAGGGTTGGAATGAAGCTTTCTTT
CDR3 protein: CASSFNQGWNEAFF

J gene: TRBJ2-7
V gene: TRBV2
clone size: many
D gene: .
CDR3 DNA: TGTGCCAGCGAGTTGGACGCCCTCTCCTACGAGCAGTACTTC
CDR3 protein: CASELDALSYEQYF

J gene: TRBJ1-5
V gene: TRBV5-1
clone size: many
D gene: .
CDR3 DNA: TGCGCCAGCAGCCCGGGGGGGCAGAGCAATCAGCCCCAGCATTTT
CDR3 protein: CASSPGGQSNQPQHF

J gene: TRBJ1-6
V gene: TRBV5-6
clone size: many
D gene: .
CDR3 DNA: TGTGCCAGCAGCCCGGAAAGGATCTATAATTCACCCCTCCACTTT
CDR3 protein: CASSPERIYNSPLHF

J gene: TRBJ2-2
V gene: TRBV7-3
clone size: .
D gene: TRBD2
CDR3 DNA: TGTGCCAGCAGCTATTCCCGCGGGGAGGGACTCACCGGGGAGCTGTTTTTT
CDR3 protein: CASSYSRGEGLTGELFF

J gene: TRBJ2-7
V gene: TRBV5-1
clone size: many
D gene: .
CDR3 DNA: TGCGCCAGCAGCTTGGAGCGGAACTCCTACGAGCAGTACTTC
CDR3 protein: CASSLERNSYEQYF

J gene: TRBJ2-3
V gene: TRBV5-1
clone size: .
D gene: .
CDR3 DNA: TGCGCCAGCAGCAGGGACCAGCCCGGGCCAGATACGCAGTATTTT
CDR3 protein: CASSRDQPGPDTQYF

J gene: TRBJ1-2
V gene: TRBV5-1
clone size: many
D gene: .
CDR3 DNA: TGCGCCAGCAGCCTTGAGACGCCAGGACGGGGCTACACCTTC
CDR3 protein: CASSLETPGRGYTF

J gene: TRBJ2-1
V gene: TRBV29-1
clone size: many
D gene: TRBD2
CDR3 DNA: TGCAGCGCCCCGGGACTAGCGGATGAGCAGTTCTTC
CDR3 protein: CSAPGLADEQFF

J gene: TRBJ2-7
V gene: TRBV29-1
clone size: many
D gene: TRBD1
CDR3 DNA: TGCAGCGTTGTAAAAGGGGGCACCTACGAGCAGTACTTC
CDR3 protein: CSVVKGGTYEQYF

J gene: TRBJ1-1
V gene: TRBV28
clone size: many
D gene: TRBD1
CDR3 DNA: TGTGCCAGCAGTTTGGGCGGACAGGGAGGTACTGAAGCTTTCTTT
CDR3 protein: CASSLGGQGGTEAFF

J gene: TRBJ2-4
V gene: TRBV20-1
clone size: many
D gene: TRBD2
CDR3 DNA: TGCAGTGCTAGAGGGTGGAATAGCGGGGGGTCATTCAAAAACATTCAGTACTTC
CDR3 protein: CSARGWNSGGSFKNIQYF

J gene: TRBJ1-4
V gene: TRBV6-5
clone size: few
D gene: .
CDR3 DNA: TGTGCCAGCAGCCGGGACCTCAGGGAAAAACTGTTTTTT
CDR3 protein: CASSRDLREKLFF

J gene: TRBJ2-3
V gene: TRBV9
clone size: .
D gene: TRBD2
CDR3 DNA: TGTGCCAGCAGCGTAGTTGACGGGAGGACCCCAGATACGCAGTATTTT
CDR3 protein: CASSVVDGRTPDTQYF

J gene: TRBJ2-3
V gene: TRBV5-1
clone size: .
D gene: TRBD2
CDR3 DNA: TGCGCCAGCAGCCCATGGACTAGCGGGAAAACTAGCACAGATACGCAGTATTTT
CDR3 protein: CASSPWTSGKTSTDTQYF

J gene: TRBJ1-2
V gene: TRBV10-3
clone size: many
D gene: .
CDR3 DNA: TGTGCCATCAGTGAGTCGAACGGACAGCCGAGGGCCCGGGACACCTTC
CDR3 protein: CAISESNGQPRARDTF

J gene: TRBJ1-4
V gene: TRBV20-1
clone size: few
D gene: .
CDR3 DNA: TGCAGTGCTATTGACAGGATAAATGAAAAACTGTTTTTT
CDR3 protein: CSAIDRINEKLFF

J gene: TRBJ2-3
V gene: TRBV12-5
clone size: once
D gene: .
CDR3 DNA: TGTGCTAGTGGTTTGTCTGGGGGCGCAGATACGCAGTATTTT
CDR3 protein: CASGLSGGADTQYF

J gene: TRBJ2-3
V gene: TRBV29-1
clone size: many
D gene: .
CDR3 DNA: TGCAGCGTTGCCAGGGATCTCACAGATACGCAGTATTTT
CDR3 protein: CSVARDLTDTQYF

J gene: TRBJ1-5
V gene: TRBV27
clone size: many
D gene: .
CDR3 DNA: TGTGCCAGCAGCGACTGGGGCCGAAGCAATCAGCCCCAGCATTTT
CDR3 protein: CASSDWGRSNQPQHF

J gene: TRBJ2-7
V gene: TRBV5-1
clone size: many
D gene: .
CDR3 DNA: TGCGCCAGCAGCCCACAGGGAGCCAACTCCTACGAGCAGTACTTC
CDR3 protein: CASSPQGANSYEQYF

J gene: TRBJ2-5
V gene: TRBV12-3/TRBV12-4
clone size: few
D gene: .
CDR3 DNA: TGTGCCAGCAGTCACAGGAATCAAGAGACCCAGTACTTC
CDR3 protein: CASSHRNQETQYF

J gene: TRBJ2-5
V gene: TRBV5-1
clone size: many
D gene: TRBD2
CDR3 DNA: TGCGCCAGCAACCTCGGCGGGAGCCCTCAAGAGACCCAGTACTTC
CDR3 protein: CASNLGGSPQETQYF